This TCR beta chain was identified during a study of spatial heterogeneity in lung cancer. The V gene's germline CDR1 is DFQATT and CDR2 SNEGSKA (reference sequence). V shed 6 bases, J shed 5 bases, and the junction held 8 bases outside the gene matches. This CDR3 spans 14 amino acids. This clonotype appeared a few times. TCRdb redid the calling of the 5' RACE reads with MiXCR, one entry per CDR3 protein. The data contain just under 40,000 distinct CDR3 sequences, approximately 6.3% of them singletons. Noted time point: sample taken at primary tumor resection. The study sequenced unsorted whole RNA from tumor, nontumor lung or frozen PBMC.

V usage is TRBV20-1 and J usage is TRBJ2-5, with 11 nucleotides matching TRBD2. The sample in question was PBMCs, obtained at surgery. The TCR comes from a male donor with early-stage non-small cell lung cancer. In nucleotides, the CDR3 is TGCAGTGCCTCTTTAGCGGGGGGGCATGAGACCCAGTACTTC. Amino acids: CSASLAGGHETQYF.